This T cell receptor beta chain came from a study of blood T cell repertoires in COVID-19. Study in general: The samples span acute and convalescent COVID-19 from the United States, Italy and Spain. Sample material is recorded as cDNA or gDNA derived from T cells, B-cell-depleted T cells, or PBMCs.

As processed by the authors: Reference gene primer amplification yielded estimated nucleated cell counts. Measured with immunoSEQ multiplex PCR; TCRdb has only the in-frame clones, and not every one. V and J calls and clone size are as listed in that table; D and trimming were resolved from the DNA. This table holds about 100,000 clones, about 77% found once. Germline lookup yields CDR1 SNHLY and CDR2 FYNNEI. This CDR3 has 10 residues. Trimming took 8 bases from V and 4 from J, leaving 6 bases between them. The gene calls are TRBV2 and TRBJ2-7; unclear D gene. The sample taken for sequencing was peripheral blood. The receptor's source is a woman between 70 and 85 years old with acute or convalescent COVID-19. The CDR3 nucleotides are TGTGCCAGCGAGTTATACGAGCAGTACTTC. Translation: CASELYEQYF.